The clone carrying this T cell receptor (beta chain) was counted once. What it recognizes is unknown. This sample stems from a study of human thymus T cells. Study-wide results and limits: Thymic and blood repertoires appeared to display a bias in their usage of V and J genes. Unrelated individuals had highly overlapping thymic repertoires, as reported in related research.

Germline lookup yields CDR1 SGHTA and CDR2 FQGNSA. Trimming left V 0 bases short and J 5 bases short, with 11 bases between. This CDR3 is 16 amino acids long. The table came from immunoSEQ multiplex PCR; TCRdb's copy has only in-frame clones and leaves some out. The data show 86,000 or so clones, nearly 98% seen once. The source of the thymus tissue was resections taken during corrective heart surgery. Having corrective surgery for congenital heart defects, healthy Finnish infants were the ones who donated. The chain carries TRBV7-2 and TRBJ1-6, with D unresolved. The sequence came from a boy younger than two with a congenital heart defect but otherwise immunologically healthy. Material: thymus tissue. In DNA form, the CDR3 reads TGTGCCAGCAGCTTAGCTTTGCGGGAAGATAATTCACCCCTCCACTTT. Its protein is CASSLALREDNSPLHF.